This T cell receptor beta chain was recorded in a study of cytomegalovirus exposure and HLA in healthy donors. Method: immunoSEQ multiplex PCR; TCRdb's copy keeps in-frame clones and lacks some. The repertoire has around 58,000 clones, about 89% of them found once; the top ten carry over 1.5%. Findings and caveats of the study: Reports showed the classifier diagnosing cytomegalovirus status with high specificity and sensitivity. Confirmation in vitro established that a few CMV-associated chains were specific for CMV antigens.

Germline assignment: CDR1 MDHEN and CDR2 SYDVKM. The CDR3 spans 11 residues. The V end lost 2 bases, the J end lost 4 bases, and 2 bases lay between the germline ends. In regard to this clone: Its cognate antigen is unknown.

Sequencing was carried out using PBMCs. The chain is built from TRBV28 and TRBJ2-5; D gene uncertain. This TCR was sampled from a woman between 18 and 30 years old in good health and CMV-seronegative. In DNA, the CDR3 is TGTGCCAGCAGTTTACGAGAGACCCAGTACTTC. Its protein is CASSLRETQYF. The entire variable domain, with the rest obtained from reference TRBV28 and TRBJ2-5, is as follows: DVKVTQSSRYLVKRTGEKVFLECVQDMDHENMFWYRQDPGLGLRLIYFSYDVKMKEKGDIPEGYSVSREKKERFSLILESASTNQTSMYLCASSLRETQYFGPGTRLLVL.